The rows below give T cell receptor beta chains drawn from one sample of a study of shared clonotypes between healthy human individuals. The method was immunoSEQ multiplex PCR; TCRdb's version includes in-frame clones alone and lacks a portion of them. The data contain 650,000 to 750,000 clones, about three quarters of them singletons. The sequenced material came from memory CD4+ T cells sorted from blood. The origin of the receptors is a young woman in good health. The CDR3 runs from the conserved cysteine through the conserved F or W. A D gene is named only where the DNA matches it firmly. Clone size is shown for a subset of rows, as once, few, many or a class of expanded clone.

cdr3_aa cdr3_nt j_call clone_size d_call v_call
CASRPVSSVSDTQYF TGCGCCAGCCGGCCTGTTTCTAGCGTCTCAGATACGCAGTATTTT TRBJ2-3 . . TRBV5-1
CSVEVGASTDTQYF TGCAGCGTTGAGGTGGGAGCTAGCACAGATACGCAGTATTTT TRBJ2-3 . . TRBV29-1
CASSPTGTGLRVLTF TGTGCCAGCAGCCCCACCGGGACAGGTCTCAGAGTCCTGACTTTC TRBJ2-6 . TRBD1 TRBV5-5
CASSYAAKAYEQYF TGTGCCAGCAGTTACGCAGCGAAGGCCTACGAGCAGTACTTC TRBJ2-7 . . TRBV6-5
CASSPLAQGGGYTF TGTGCCAGCTCACCACTCGCACAGGGAGGCGGCTACACCTTC TRBJ1-2 . . TRBV18
CASSLSGPSSNEQYF TGTGCCAGCAGCTTATCGGGCCCCAGTTCTAACGAGCAGTACTTC TRBJ2-7 . . TRBV11-3
CASGLKGLASNEQFF TGTGCTAGTGGTTTGAAGGGACTAGCTTCCAATGAGCAGTTCTTC TRBJ2-1 . TRBD2 TRBV12-5
CASRLDYPNTGELFF TGCGCCAGCAGGCTAGACTACCCGAACACCGGGGAGCTGTTTTTT TRBJ2-2 . . TRBV5-1
CASRRYRGTNEKLFF TGTGCCAGCAGACGCTACAGGGGTACTAATGAAAAACTGTTTTTT TRBJ1-4 . TRBD1 TRBV28
CASRLGLAGGKGTDTQYF TGTGCCAGCAGGCTGGGACTAGCGGGAGGAAAGGGCACAGATACGCAGTATTTT TRBJ2-3 once TRBD2 TRBV27
CASSLEPGLKNTGELFF TGCGCCAGCAGCTTGGAGCCGGGACTCAAAAACACCGGGGAGCTGTTTTTT TRBJ2-2 . . TRBV5-1
CSVWLPENTQYF TGCAGCGTTTGGCTCCCGGAGAATACGCAGTATTTT TRBJ2-3 few . TRBV29-1
CSARTVLNEQFF TGCAGCGCCAGGACAGTCCTAAATGAGCAGTTCTTC TRBJ2-1 . . TRBV29-1
CASSLIAGESGEQFF TGCGCCAGCAGCCTGATAGCGGGAGAGTCCGGTGAGCAGTTCTTC TRBJ2-1 . TRBD2 TRBV5-1
CASISAVSYEQYF TGCGCCAGCATCTCAGCGGTCTCCTACGAGCAGTACTTC TRBJ2-7 . . TRBV5-1
CASSSPASGSSYEQYF TGTGCCAGCAGTTCCCCGGCTAGCGGGAGCTCCTACGAGCAGTACTTC TRBJ2-7 . TRBD2 TRBV28
CASSRGQGAALRTEAFF TGTGCCAGCAGCCGGGGACAGGGGGCTGCACTTCGGACTGAAGCTTTCTTT TRBJ1-1 . TRBD1 TRBV28
CASSQGGTSGNTGELFF TGCGCCAGCAGCCAGGGCGGGACTAGCGGGAACACCGGGGAGCTGTTTTTT TRBJ2-2 . TRBD2 TRBV5-1
CASSEHYGYTF TGTGCCAGCAGTGAACACTATGGCTACACCTTC TRBJ1-2 . . TRBV25-1
CASSVPRRENSGEQYF TGTGCCAGCAGCGTTCCTAGACGGGAGAACTCGGGTGAGCAGTACTTC TRBJ2-7 . . TRBV7-8
CASSRDLGNAEAFF TGTGCCAGCAGCCGGGACTTGGGCAACGCTGAAGCTTTCTTT TRBJ1-1 . . TRBV6-6
CASSRASANTDTQYF TGTGCCAGCAGCCGGGCTAGCGCGAACACAGATACGCAGTATTTT TRBJ2-3 . . TRBV7-2
CASSPMVETEAFF TGTGCCAGCTCACCGATGGTTGAAACTGAAGCTTTCTTT TRBJ1-1 few . TRBV18
CASSLFGGGNTIYF TGTGCCAGCAGCTTGTTCGGGGGCGGAAACACCATATATTTT TRBJ1-3 once . TRBV5-4
CASSDGDGQNTGELFF TGTGCCAGCAGTGATGGGGACGGCCAAAACACCGGGGAGCTGTTTTTT TRBJ2-2 few . TRBV6-4
CAWARRAGTDTQYF TGTGCCTGGGCGAGAAGGGCTGGCACAGATACGCAGTATTTT TRBJ2-3 . . TRBV30
CASSGVSGGSYNEQFF TGTGCCAGCAGTGGCGTGTCGGGGGGATCCTACAATGAGCAGTTCTTC TRBJ2-1 . TRBD2 TRBV6-1
CASSLSRGDTEAFF TGTGCCAGCAGCTTGTCCAGGGGGGACACTGAAGCTTTCTTT TRBJ1-1 many TRBD1 TRBV7-8
CASSPGPKETQYF TGTGCCAGCTCACCAGGACCGAAAGAGACCCAGTACTTC TRBJ2-5 few . TRBV18
CASSLWDSTYEQYF TGTGCCAGCAGCTTGTGGGACAGTACCTACGAGCAGTACTTC TRBJ2-7 few TRBD1 TRBV5-5
CASSRESLPGELFF TGTGCCAGCAGTAGGGAGAGTTTGCCCGGGGAGCTGTTTTTT TRBJ2-2 . . TRBV2
CSVPIAGGAGANVLTF TGCAGCGTTCCGATAGCGGGAGGGGCTGGGGCCAACGTCCTGACTTTC TRBJ2-6 . TRBD2 TRBV29-1
CASSLSREKLFF TGTGCCAGCAGCTTATCGAGGGAGAAACTGTTTTTT TRBJ1-4 . . TRBV7-8
CASSPRREVNEQFF TGTGCCAGCAGCCCCAGGCGGGAGGTTAATGAGCAGTTCTTC TRBJ2-1 . TRBD2 TRBV11-2
CATSRGLANTDTQYF TGTGCCACCAGCAGAGGACTAGCCAACACAGATACGCAGTATTTT TRBJ2-3 few TRBD2 TRBV15
CASSLGPRGQYF TGTGCCAGCAGCTTAGGTCCCAGAGGGCAGTACTTC TRBJ2-7 . . TRBV11-2
CSVSGTGGETQYF TGCAGCGTTTCCGGGACAGGGGGAGAGACCCAGTACTTC TRBJ2-5 few TRBD1 TRBV29-1
CASSFNSYEQYF TGTGCCAGCAGCTTTAATTCCTACGAGCAGTACTTC TRBJ2-7 . . TRBV7-9